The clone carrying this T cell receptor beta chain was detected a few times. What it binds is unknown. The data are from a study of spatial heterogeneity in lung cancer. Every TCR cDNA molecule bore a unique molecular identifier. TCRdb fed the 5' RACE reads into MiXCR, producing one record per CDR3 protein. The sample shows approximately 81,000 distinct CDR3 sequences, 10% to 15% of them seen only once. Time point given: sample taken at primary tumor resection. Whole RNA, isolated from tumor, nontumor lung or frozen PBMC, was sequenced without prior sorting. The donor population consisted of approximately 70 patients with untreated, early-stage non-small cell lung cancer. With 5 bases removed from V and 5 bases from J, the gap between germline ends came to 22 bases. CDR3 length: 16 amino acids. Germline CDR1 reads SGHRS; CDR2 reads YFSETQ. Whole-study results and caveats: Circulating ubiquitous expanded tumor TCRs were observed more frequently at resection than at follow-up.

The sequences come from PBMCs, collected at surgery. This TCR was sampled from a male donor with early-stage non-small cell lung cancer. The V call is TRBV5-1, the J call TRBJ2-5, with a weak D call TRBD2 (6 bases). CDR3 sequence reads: CASSLPGLQVAETQYF. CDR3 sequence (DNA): TGCGCCAGCAGTCTACCGGGACTTCAAGTAGCGGAGACCCAGTACTTC.